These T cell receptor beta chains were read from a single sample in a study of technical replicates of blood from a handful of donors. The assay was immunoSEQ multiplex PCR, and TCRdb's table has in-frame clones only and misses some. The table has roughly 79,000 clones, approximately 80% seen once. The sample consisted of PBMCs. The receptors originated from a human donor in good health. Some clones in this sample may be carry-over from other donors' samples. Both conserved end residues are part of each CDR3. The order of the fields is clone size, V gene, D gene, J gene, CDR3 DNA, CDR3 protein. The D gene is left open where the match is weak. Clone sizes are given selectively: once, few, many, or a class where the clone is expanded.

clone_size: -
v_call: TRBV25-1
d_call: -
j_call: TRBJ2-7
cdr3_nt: TGTGCCAGCAGTGAATCGGGGAGTCGGTACGAGCAGTACTTC
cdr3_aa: CASSESGSRYEQYF

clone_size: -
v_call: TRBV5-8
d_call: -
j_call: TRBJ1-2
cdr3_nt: TGTGCCAGCAGCTTGGTCAGCAGGGCCTTGGATGGCTACACCTTC
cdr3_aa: CASSLVSRALDGYTF

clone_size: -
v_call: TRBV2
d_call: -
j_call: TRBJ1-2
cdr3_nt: TGTGCCAGCAGTGAAGGGCTGATTTATGGCTACACCTTC
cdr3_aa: CASSEGLIYGYTF

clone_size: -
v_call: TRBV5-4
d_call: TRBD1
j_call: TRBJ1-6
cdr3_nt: TGTGCCAGCAGTGCTATCGGGACAGGGGGCTATAATTCACCCCTCCACTTT
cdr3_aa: CASSAIGTGGYNSPLHF

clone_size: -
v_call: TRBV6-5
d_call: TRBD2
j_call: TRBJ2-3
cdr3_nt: TGTGCCAGCGGACTAGCGACAGATACGCAGTATTTT
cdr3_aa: CASGLATDTQYF

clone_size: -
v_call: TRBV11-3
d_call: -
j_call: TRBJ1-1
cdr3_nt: TGTGCCAGCAGCTTAGGGGCGTGGGCTGAAGCTTTCTTT
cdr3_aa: CASSLGAWAEAFF

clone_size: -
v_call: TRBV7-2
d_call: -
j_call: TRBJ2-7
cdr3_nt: TGTGCCAGCAGCTTAGCCGATTCTCGGTACGAGCAGTACTTC
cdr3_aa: CASSLADSRYEQYF

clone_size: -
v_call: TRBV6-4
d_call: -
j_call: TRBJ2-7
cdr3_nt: TGTGCCAGCAGTGAAGCGGCAACCTACGAGCAGTACTTC
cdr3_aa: CASSEAATYEQYF

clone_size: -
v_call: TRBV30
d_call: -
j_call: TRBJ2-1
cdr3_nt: TGTGCCTGGAGTGGGGGGGTGGAACAGTTCTTC
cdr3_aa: CAWSGGVEQFF

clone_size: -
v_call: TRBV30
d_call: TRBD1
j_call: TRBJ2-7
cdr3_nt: TGTGCCTGGTCATGGACAGGGCCAACCTACGAGCAGTACTTC
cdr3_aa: CAWSWTGPTYEQYF

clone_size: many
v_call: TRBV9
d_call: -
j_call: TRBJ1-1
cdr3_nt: TGTGCCAGCAGCCCACGAGGCAGGGATGAAGCTTTCTTT
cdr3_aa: CASSPRGRDEAFF

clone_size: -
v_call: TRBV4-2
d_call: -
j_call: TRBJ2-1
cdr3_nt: TGTGCCAGCAGCCAAGCCTGGCGAGGGGGGGATGCCCTTGGCAATGAGCAGTTCTTC
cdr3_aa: CASSQAWRGGDALGNEQFF

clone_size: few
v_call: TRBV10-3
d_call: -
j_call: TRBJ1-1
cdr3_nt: TGTGCCTCCACAGGGAACACTGAAGCTTTCTTT
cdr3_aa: CASTGNTEAFF

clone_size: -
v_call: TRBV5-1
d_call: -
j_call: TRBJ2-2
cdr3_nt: TGCGCCAGCAGCTTGGAAGGGGCGATGGGCACCGGGGAGCTGTTTTTT
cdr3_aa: CASSLEGAMGTGELFF

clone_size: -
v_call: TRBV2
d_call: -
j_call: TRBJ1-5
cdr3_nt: TGTGCCAGCAGGTCCTATGGTATCAATCAGCCCCAGCATTTT
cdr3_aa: CASRSYGINQPQHF

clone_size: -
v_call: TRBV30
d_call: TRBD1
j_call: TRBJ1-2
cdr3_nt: TGTGCCTGGAGCCAAGGGGGCGCCGATGGCTACACCTTC
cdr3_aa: CAWSQGGADGYTF

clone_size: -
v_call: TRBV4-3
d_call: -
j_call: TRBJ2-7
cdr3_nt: TGCGCCAGCAGCTCATGGACTGGCGCCTACGAGCAGTACTTC
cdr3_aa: CASSSWTGAYEQYF

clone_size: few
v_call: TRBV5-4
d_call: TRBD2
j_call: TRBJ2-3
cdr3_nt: TGTGCCAGCAGCTTGGGTACTAGCGGGTCTAGCACAGATACGCAGTATTTT
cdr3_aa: CASSLGTSGSSTDTQYF

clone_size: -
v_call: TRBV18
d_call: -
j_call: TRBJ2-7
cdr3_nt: TGTGCCAGCTCAGAACAAAGACAGGCTAACGAGCAGTACTTC
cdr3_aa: CASSEQRQANEQYF

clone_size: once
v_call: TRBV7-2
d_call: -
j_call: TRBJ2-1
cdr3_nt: TGTGCCAGCAGCTTAGGTGGTAGTAGCAATGAGCAGTTCTTC
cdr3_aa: CASSLGGSSNEQFF

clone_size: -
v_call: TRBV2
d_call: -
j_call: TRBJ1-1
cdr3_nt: TGTGCCAGCACTCCCAACCGGGACTTTGGGACTGAAGCTTTCTTT
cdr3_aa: CASTPNRDFGTEAFF

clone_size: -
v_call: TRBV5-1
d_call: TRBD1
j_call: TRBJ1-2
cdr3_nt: TGCGCCAGCAGCTTGGATGACAGGGCCTATGGCTACACCTTC
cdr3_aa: CASSLDDRAYGYTF

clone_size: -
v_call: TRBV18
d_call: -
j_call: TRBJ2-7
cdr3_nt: TGTGCCAGCTCACCAACTCAAGTCGGCTACGAGCAGTACTTC
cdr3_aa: CASSPTQVGYEQYF

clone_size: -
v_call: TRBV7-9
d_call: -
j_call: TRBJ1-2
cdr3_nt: TGTGCCAGCAGCTTACGGCGGGGAGAGTATGGCTACACCTTC
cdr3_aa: CASSLRRGEYGYTF